The following is a TCR beta chain sequence with its context. What it recognizes is unknown. These data are taken from a study of T-cell reconstitution after alpha-beta-depleted transplantation in children. CDR1 and CDR2 from the germline V gene are MGHRA and YSYEKL. Trimming pared 4 bases from V and 6 bases from J, leaving 18 bases between. This CDR3 is built from 15 residues. Study conclusions and caveats: At one year after transplant, newly produced T cells mostly accounted for T-cell counts and diversity. Two months or so post-transplant, alpha-beta T cells reportedly derived from several hundred expanded graft clones. For some patients, TCRbeta diversity was high at day 60 because of recipient T cells and thymic progenitors that survived.

The TCRbeta library was prepared with unique molecular identifiers. TCRdb used MiXCR to reprocess the PCR reads, holding one entry per CDR3 protein. The sample lists about 980,000 distinct CDR3 sequences, about 26% occurring once. The sequence was obtained from a boy in the first two years of life who had a stem cell transplant for SCID, so the T cells may come from the graft donor. The source was PBMCs, mostly from graft donor cells, collected 360 days after TCRalphabeta/CD19-depleted stem cell transplant. This chain links TRBV4-1 with TRBJ2-5; D might be TRBD1 (6 bases). This CDR3 reads CASSPDRQVLKTQYF. Written as DNA, the CDR3 is TGCGCCAGCAGCCCAGATCGACAGGTTCTGAAGACCCAGTACTTC.